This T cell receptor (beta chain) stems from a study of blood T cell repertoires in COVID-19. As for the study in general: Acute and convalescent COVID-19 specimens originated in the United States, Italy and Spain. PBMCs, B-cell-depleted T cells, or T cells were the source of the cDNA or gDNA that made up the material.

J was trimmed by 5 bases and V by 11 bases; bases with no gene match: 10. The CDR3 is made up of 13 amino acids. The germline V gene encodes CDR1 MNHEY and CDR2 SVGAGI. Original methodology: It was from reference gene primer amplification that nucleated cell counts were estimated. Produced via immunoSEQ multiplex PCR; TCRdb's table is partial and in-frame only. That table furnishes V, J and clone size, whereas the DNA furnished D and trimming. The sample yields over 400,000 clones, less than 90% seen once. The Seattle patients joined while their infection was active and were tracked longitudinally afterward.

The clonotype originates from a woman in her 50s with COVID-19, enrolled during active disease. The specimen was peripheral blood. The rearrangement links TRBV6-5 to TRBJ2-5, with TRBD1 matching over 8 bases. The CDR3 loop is CAGAGGWIETQYF. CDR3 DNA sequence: TGTGCCGGTGCAGGGGGCTGGATCGAGACCCAGTACTTC.